A selection of T cell receptor beta chains follows, all from one sample in a study of blood T cell repertoires in COVID-19. Profiling relied on immunoSEQ multiplex PCR, and the TCRdb table lists in-frame clones only, not all of them. The sample records some 240,000 clones, around 83% being singletons. Sequencing used peripheral blood. All receptors come from a woman aged 35 to 49 who had recovered from COVID-19. The CDR3 runs from the conserved cysteine through the conserved F or W. A D gene is named only where the DNA matches it firmly. The size entry is marked missing in some rows and otherwise reads once, few, many or a size class.

clone_size: -; v_call: TRBV5-6; j_call: TRBJ1-4; d_call: TRBD1; cdr3_nt: TGTGCCAGCAGCTTCGACAGGGTGGCGGGAAAACTGTTTTTT; cdr3_aa: CASSFDRVAGKLFF
clone_size: -; v_call: TRBV2; j_call: TRBJ1-6; d_call: -; cdr3_nt: TGTGCCAGCAGGGTACAAGATTCACCCCTCCACTTT; cdr3_aa: CASRVQDSPLHF
clone_size: -; v_call: TRBV6-5; j_call: TRBJ2-7; d_call: TRBD1; cdr3_nt: TGTGCCAGCAGGACCGGGACAGGGAACTCCTACGAGCAGTACTTC; cdr3_aa: CASRTGTGNSYEQYF
clone_size: -; v_call: TRBV29-1; j_call: TRBJ2-7; d_call: TRBD2; cdr3_nt: TGCAGCGGGCGAGCGGGGCCCTCCTACGAGCAGTACTTC; cdr3_aa: CSGRAGPSYEQYF
clone_size: -; v_call: TRBV6-5; j_call: TRBJ1-1; d_call: TRBD1; cdr3_nt: TGTGCCAGCAGCCGGACAGGGAGTGTCACTGAAGCTTTCTTT; cdr3_aa: CASSRTGSVTEAFF
clone_size: many; v_call: TRBV7-9; j_call: TRBJ1-1; d_call: -; cdr3_nt: TGTGCCAGCAGCACACGGACACTCGGCACTGAAGCTTTCTTT; cdr3_aa: CASSTRTLGTEAFF
clone_size: -; v_call: TRBV7-9; j_call: TRBJ1-2; d_call: TRBD1; cdr3_nt: TGTGCCAGCAGCTCAGACAGGGTTTATGGCTACACCTTC; cdr3_aa: CASSSDRVYGYTF
clone_size: -; v_call: TRBV15; j_call: TRBJ2-1; d_call: -; cdr3_nt: TGTGCCACCAGCAGAGATCTAGGAATGGCCCATGAGCAGTTCTTC; cdr3_aa: CATSRDLGMAHEQFF
clone_size: -; v_call: TRBV5-1; j_call: TRBJ1-1; d_call: -; cdr3_nt: TGCGCCAGCAGCTCCGAAGTATACTCGTCGGGGACTGAAGCTTTCTTT; cdr3_aa: CASSSEVYSSGTEAFF
clone_size: -; v_call: TRBV27; j_call: TRBJ2-2; d_call: -; cdr3_nt: TGTGCCAGCAGTCCCGCTGGGGGGGGCGGGAACACCGGGGAGCTGTTTTTT; cdr3_aa: CASSPAGGGGNTGELFF
clone_size: -; v_call: TRBV15; j_call: TRBJ1-1; d_call: -; cdr3_nt: TGTGCCACCAGCGAGGGCCTACTCGGGACTGAAGCTTTCTTT; cdr3_aa: CATSEGLLGTEAFF
clone_size: -; v_call: TRBV5-6; j_call: TRBJ1-2; d_call: -; cdr3_nt: TGTGCCAGCAGCTTGGTATGGGAGAACTATGGCTACACCTTC; cdr3_aa: CASSLVWENYGYTF
clone_size: -; v_call: TRBV5-1; j_call: TRBJ2-1; d_call: TRBD2; cdr3_nt: TGCGCCAGCAGATTGGGACTAGCGGTATACAATGAGCAGTTCTTC; cdr3_aa: CASRLGLAVYNEQFF
clone_size: -; v_call: TRBV25-1; j_call: TRBJ1-3; d_call: -; cdr3_nt: TGTGCCAGCAACCGGGACACTGGAAACACCATATATTTT; cdr3_aa: CASNRDTGNTIYF
clone_size: -; v_call: TRBV3-1/TRBV3-2; j_call: TRBJ1-1; d_call: -; cdr3_nt: TGTGCCAGCAGCCAATCAGGGTCGGGCACTGAAGCTTTCTTT; cdr3_aa: CASSQSGSGTEAFF
clone_size: -; v_call: TRBV9; j_call: TRBJ1-4; d_call: -; cdr3_nt: TGTGCCAGCAGCACATCCGGGGGGGAAAAACTGTTTTTT; cdr3_aa: CASSTSGGEKLFF
clone_size: -; v_call: TRBV28; j_call: TRBJ1-1; d_call: -; cdr3_nt: TGTGCCAGCAGTTTATGGGGTAGCACGAACACTGAAGCTTTCTTT; cdr3_aa: CASSLWGSTNTEAFF
clone_size: -; v_call: TRBV7-6; j_call: TRBJ2-6; d_call: -; cdr3_nt: TGTGCCAGCAGCATGGACAGTCCCCGTCCTCTGGGGGCCAACGTCCTGACTTTC; cdr3_aa: CASSMDSPRPLGANVLTF
clone_size: -; v_call: TRBV11-2; j_call: TRBJ2-7; d_call: TRBD2; cdr3_nt: TGTGCCAGCAGCTTAGTCCTAGCGGGGAGCGAGCAGTACTTC; cdr3_aa: CASSLVLAGSEQYF
clone_size: many; v_call: TRBV6-5; j_call: TRBJ1-6; d_call: -; cdr3_nt: TGTGCCAGCAGTTACTCGAGGGCGGGTAATTCACCCCTCCACTTT; cdr3_aa: CASSYSRAGNSPLHF
clone_size: few; v_call: TRBV5-4; j_call: TRBJ2-7; d_call: -; cdr3_nt: TGTGCCAGCAGCTTACTAGTGTCGTACTTC; cdr3_aa: CASSLLVSYF
clone_size: -; v_call: TRBV29-1; j_call: TRBJ2-3; d_call: TRBD1; cdr3_nt: TGCAGCGGGAGGACAGGGTGGGCAGATACGCAGTATTTT; cdr3_aa: CSGRTGWADTQYF
clone_size: -; v_call: TRBV6-5; j_call: TRBJ2-2; d_call: -; cdr3_nt: TGTGCCAGCAGTTATGGCACACCCACGAACACCGGGGAGCTGTTTTTT; cdr3_aa: CASSYGTPTNTGELFF
clone_size: few; v_call: TRBV5-4; j_call: TRBJ1-2; d_call: -; cdr3_nt: TGTGCCAGCAGCAAGGGGGGGACGGCTAACTATGGCTACACCTTC; cdr3_aa: CASSKGGTANYGYTF
clone_size: -; v_call: TRBV7-2; j_call: TRBJ1-1; d_call: -; cdr3_nt: TGTGCCAGCAGCCGTACGACAGGGAACACTGAAGCTTTCTTT; cdr3_aa: CASSRTTGNTEAFF
clone_size: few; v_call: TRBV3-1/TRBV3-2; j_call: TRBJ2-3; d_call: TRBD2; cdr3_nt: TGTGCCAGCAGCCTCTCAACAGGACTAGCTAGCACAGATACGCAGTATTTT; cdr3_aa: CASSLSTGLASTDTQYF
clone_size: -; v_call: TRBV27; j_call: TRBJ2-7; d_call: -; cdr3_nt: TGTGCCAGCACCAGCTGGGCCGGGGTCGGGTACGAGCAGTACTTC; cdr3_aa: CASTSWAGVGYEQYF
clone_size: once; v_call: TRBV7-7; j_call: TRBJ2-5; d_call: -; cdr3_nt: TGTGCCAGCAGCTTATCTCCGGGTGGCGGGACCCAGTACTTC; cdr3_aa: CASSLSPGGGTQYF
clone_size: -; v_call: TRBV27; j_call: TRBJ2-2; d_call: TRBD1; cdr3_nt: TGTGCCAGCAGGACAGGGGGGGAACCCACCGGGGAGCTGTTTTTT; cdr3_aa: CASRTGGEPTGELFF
clone_size: -; v_call: TRBV19; j_call: TRBJ1-6; d_call: -; cdr3_nt: TGTGCCAGTACGGCAGGGCATAATTCACCCCTCCACTTT; cdr3_aa: CASTAGHNSPLHF
clone_size: once; v_call: TRBV18; j_call: TRBJ2-1; d_call: TRBD1; cdr3_nt: TGTGCCAGCACGCCGGGACAGGGGCGGTGGGGAAGCTACAATGAGCAGTTCTTC; cdr3_aa: CASTPGQGRWGSYNEQFF
clone_size: -; v_call: TRBV5-5; j_call: TRBJ1-2; d_call: -; cdr3_nt: TGTGCCAGCAGCACCCTACTGGCAGGAAATGGCTACACCTTC; cdr3_aa: CASSTLLAGNGYTF
clone_size: -; v_call: TRBV18; j_call: TRBJ2-7; d_call: TRBD2; cdr3_nt: TGTGCCAGCGCCCAGGCCGGGACTAGCGGGGGGGCAGCACTCTACGAGCAGTACTTC; cdr3_aa: CASAQAGTSGGAALYEQYF
clone_size: -; v_call: TRBV15; j_call: TRBJ2-2; d_call: TRBD2; cdr3_nt: TGTGCCACCAGCAATCCCGGAGCGGGGGGACGGAACACCGGGGAGCTGTTTTTT; cdr3_aa: CATSNPGAGGRNTGELFF
clone_size: -; v_call: TRBV29-1; j_call: TRBJ1-5; d_call: -; cdr3_nt: TGCAGCGTTGTCGCGGGGGCGAATCAGCCCCAGCATTTT; cdr3_aa: CSVVAGANQPQHF
clone_size: -; v_call: TRBV6-5; j_call: TRBJ1-1; d_call: -; cdr3_nt: TGTGCCAGCAGCCCGACAGTGAACACTGAAGCTTTCTTT; cdr3_aa: CASSPTVNTEAFF
clone_size: -; v_call: TRBV10-3; j_call: TRBJ2-1; d_call: -; cdr3_nt: TGTGCCATCAGCCCGGGCGGGCAGCGAAACAATGAGCAGTTCTTC; cdr3_aa: CAISPGGQRNNEQFF
clone_size: -; v_call: TRBV11-2; j_call: TRBJ2-3; d_call: -; cdr3_nt: TGTGCCAGCAGCTTAAGGGGCCTCTATACGCAGTATTTT; cdr3_aa: CASSLRGLYTQYF
clone_size: -; v_call: TRBV6-1; j_call: TRBJ1-5; d_call: -; cdr3_nt: TGTGCCAGCAGTGGGACAGCAACAACACATTATAGCAATCAGCCCCAGCATTTT; cdr3_aa: CASSGTATTHYSNQPQHF
clone_size: -; v_call: TRBV18; j_call: TRBJ1-2; d_call: -; cdr3_nt: TGTGCCAGCTCACCAGAGCCGGACAGCTATGGCTACACCTTC; cdr3_aa: CASSPEPDSYGYTF
clone_size: once; v_call: TRBV28; j_call: TRBJ2-7; d_call: -; cdr3_nt: TGTGCCAGCAGTCTTACAGGGTTCGAGCAGTACTTC; cdr3_aa: CASSLTGFEQYF
clone_size: -; v_call: TRBV15; j_call: TRBJ2-1; d_call: -; cdr3_nt: TGTGCCACCAGCAGTATGTCGGGGGTCAATGAGCAGTTCTTC; cdr3_aa: CATSSMSGVNEQFF
clone_size: once; v_call: TRBV27; j_call: TRBJ2-1; d_call: TRBD1; cdr3_nt: TGTGCCAGCAGTTTCCTCCCCTTTCCGGGACAGGACTACAATGAGCAGTTCTTC; cdr3_aa: CASSFLPFPGQDYNEQFF
clone_size: -; v_call: TRBV28; j_call: TRBJ2-7; d_call: -; cdr3_nt: TGTGCCAGCACGCGGGCTACCTACGAGCAGTACTTC; cdr3_aa: CASTRATYEQYF
clone_size: -; v_call: TRBV6-5; j_call: TRBJ1-5; d_call: -; cdr3_nt: TGTGCCAGCAGGCCAGGGTCGGGCAATCAGCCCCAGCATTTT; cdr3_aa: CASRPGSGNQPQHF
clone_size: -; v_call: TRBV10-3; j_call: TRBJ2-1; d_call: -; cdr3_nt: TGTGCCATCAGTGAAGTGGCCGAATTTTACAATGAGCAGTTCTTC; cdr3_aa: CAISEVAEFYNEQFF
clone_size: -; v_call: TRBV5-3; j_call: TRBJ2-7; d_call: -; cdr3_nt: TGTGCCAGAAGCTTGATGCGACACCACTACGAGCAGTACTTC; cdr3_aa: CARSLMRHHYEQYF
clone_size: -; v_call: TRBV9; j_call: TRBJ1-1; d_call: TRBD1; cdr3_nt: TGTGCCAGCAGCGTAGTTACAGGACAGGGGTTACCTGAAGCTTTCTTT; cdr3_aa: CASSVVTGQGLPEAFF
clone_size: -; v_call: TRBV28; j_call: TRBJ1-2; d_call: TRBD1; cdr3_nt: TGTGCCAGCAGACCGACAGGGAGTGAGCGCTATGGCTACACCTTC; cdr3_aa: CASRPTGSERYGYTF
clone_size: -; v_call: TRBV18; j_call: TRBJ1-1; d_call: -; cdr3_nt: TGTGCCAGCTCACCACGGGTTGGGGTAGGGGACACTGAAGCTTTCTTT; cdr3_aa: CASSPRVGVGDTEAFF
clone_size: -; v_call: TRBV2; j_call: TRBJ1-6; d_call: TRBD1; cdr3_nt: TGTGCCAGCAACCGACAGGGACGGGATTCACCCCTCCACTTT; cdr3_aa: CASNRQGRDSPLHF
clone_size: -; v_call: TRBV6-5; j_call: TRBJ1-6; d_call: TRBD1; cdr3_nt: TGTGCCAGCGCGGACAGGGCGGGTTCACCCCTCCACTTT; cdr3_aa: CASADRAGSPLHF
clone_size: -; v_call: TRBV4-1; j_call: TRBJ1-4; d_call: TRBD1; cdr3_nt: TGCGCCAGCAGCCTAACAACGGGACAGCGTAATGAAAAACTGTTTTTT; cdr3_aa: CASSLTTGQRNEKLFF
clone_size: -; v_call: TRBV18; j_call: TRBJ1-1; d_call: TRBD1; cdr3_nt: TGTGCCAGCTCACGTCCCGGGACAGGGGAGACTGAAGCTTTCTTT; cdr3_aa: CASSRPGTGETEAFF
clone_size: -; v_call: TRBV9; j_call: TRBJ2-1; d_call: -; cdr3_nt: TGTGCCAGCAGCGTAAGGGGGAGTATAGATGAGCAGTTCTTC; cdr3_aa: CASSVRGSIDEQFF
clone_size: -; v_call: TRBV12-3/TRBV12-4; j_call: TRBJ1-1; d_call: -; cdr3_nt: TGTGCCAGCAGTTCCTGGGCCACTGAAGCTTTCTTT; cdr3_aa: CASSSWATEAFF
clone_size: -; v_call: TRBV5-4; j_call: TRBJ2-7; d_call: -; cdr3_nt: TGTGCCAGCAGCTCGCTACTAGCTCCAAGTCTCTACGAGCAGTACTTC; cdr3_aa: CASSSLLAPSLYEQYF
clone_size: once; v_call: TRBV29-1; j_call: TRBJ1-1; d_call: -; cdr3_nt: TGCAGCGTTCGTCAGGGTCCGAACACTGAAGCTTTCTTT; cdr3_aa: CSVRQGPNTEAFF
clone_size: -; v_call: TRBV6-4; j_call: TRBJ1-4; d_call: -; cdr3_nt: TGTGCCAGCTCGCGATCGTGGGGAGATAATGAAAAACTGTTTTTT; cdr3_aa: CASSRSWGDNEKLFF
clone_size: -; v_call: TRBV20-1; j_call: TRBJ1-6; d_call: -; cdr3_nt: TGCAGTGCTGGAGCCCTCGACTTT; cdr3_aa: CSAGALDF